The rows below give T cell receptor beta chains drawn from one sample of a study of CD8 T cells in Susac syndrome. TCRdb re-called the immunoSEQ multiplex PCR reads through MiXCR, storing one row per CDR3 protein. This sample has roughly 130,000 distinct CDR3 sequences; 90% to 95% occur once, and the top ten carry roughly 0.12%. Sample: CD4+ T cells from PBMCs. Receptor source: a human donor in good health. Each CDR3 is given with its conserved first and last residue. A D gene is named only where the DNA matches it firmly. Rows may omit the clone size; those that give it use once, few, many or a size class.

clone_size | j_call | v_call | d_call | cdr3_aa | cdr3_nt
NA | TRBJ1-2 | TRBV28 | TRBD1 | CAIQGGGNYGYTF | TGTGCCATCCAGGGAGGGGGCAATTATGGCTACACCTTC
NA | TRBJ1-1 | TRBV5-1 | NA | CASSLTEQNTEAFF | TGCGCCAGCAGCTTGACAGAGCAGAACACTGAAGCTTTCTTT
NA | TRBJ2-1 | TRBV20-1 | NA | CSASKWNEQFF | TGCAGTGCTAGTAAGTGGAATGAGCAGTTCTTC
once | TRBJ2-6 | TRBV4-2 | NA | CASSRDSISGANVLTF | TGTGCCAGCAGCCGGGATTCAATTTCTGGGGCCAACGTCCTGACTTTC
NA | TRBJ2-5 | TRBV18 | NA | CASSPIETETQYF | TGTGCCAGCTCACCGATCGAGACGGAGACCCAGTACTTC
NA | TRBJ2-1 | TRBV3-1 | NA | CASSSSQGISGYNEQFF | TGTGCCAGCAGCTCGTCCCAAGGGATTAGCGGCTACAATGAGCAGTTCTTC
NA | TRBJ2-7 | TRBV20-1 | TRBD2 | CSASTSVSYEQYF | TGCAGTGCCTCGACTAGCGTCTCCTACGAGCAGTACTTC
NA | TRBJ2-1 | TRBV3-1 | NA | CASSQAWDEQFF | TGTGCCAGCAGCCAAGCGTGGGATGAGCAGTTCTTC
once | TRBJ2-7 | TRBV20-1 | NA | CSARGGWGVFHEQYF | TGCAGTGCTAGGGGGGGTTGGGGAGTGTTCCACGAGCAGTACTTC
NA | TRBJ2-1 | TRBV7-2 | NA | CASSFSGAYNEQFF | TGTGCCAGCAGCTTTTCAGGGGCGTACAATGAGCAGTTCTTC
few | TRBJ2-7 | TRBV25-1 | NA | CASSGGYEQYF | TGTGCCAGCAGTGGTGGTTACGAGCAGTACTTC
NA | TRBJ2-7 | TRBV30 | NA | CARMDSGKPYEQYF | TGTGCCCGGATGGACAGCGGAAAACCCTACGAGCAGTACTTC
NA | TRBJ1-1 | TRBV24-1 | NA | CATSETGKDTEAFF | TGTGCCACCAGTGAAACAGGGAAGGACACTGAAGCTTTCTTT
NA | TRBJ1-5 | TRBV4-2 | NA | CASSQVSIGTDQPQHF | TGTGCCAGCAGCCAAGTAAGTATAGGGACGGATCAGCCCCAGCATTTT
NA | TRBJ1-5 | TRBV29-1 | TRBD1 | CSAVQGGRGGNQPQHF | TGCAGCGCCGTTCAGGGGGGGCGAGGAGGGAATCAGCCCCAGCATTTT
NA | TRBJ1-5 | TRBV7-2 | TRBD1 | CARGHRGRGQPQHF | TGTGCCAGGGGCCACAGGGGTAGGGGCCAGCCCCAGCATTTT
NA | TRBJ1-1 | TRBV3-1 | NA | CASSQTLPGNTEAFF | TGTGCCAGCAGCCAAACCCTTCCAGGGAACACTGAAGCTTTCTTT
NA | TRBJ2-6 | TRBV29-1 | NA | CSARSSGANVLTF | TGCAGCGCCCGGAGCTCTGGGGCCAACGTCCTGACTTTC
NA | TRBJ2-3 | TRBV7-9 | NA | CASSLDGQSTDTQYF | TGTGCCAGCAGCTTAGATGGACAGAGCACAGATACGCAGTATTTT
NA | TRBJ2-1 | TRBV2 | NA | CASTDTSYNEQFF | TGTGCCAGCACGGACACCTCCTACAATGAGCAGTTCTTC
NA | TRBJ2-1 | TRBV28 | NA | CASFPSGGSSYNEQFF | TGTGCCAGTTTCCCTTCCGGGGGCAGCTCCTACAATGAGCAGTTCTTC
few | TRBJ1-5 | TRBV19 | NA | CATSEGSNQPQHF | TGTGCCACTAGCGAAGGTAGCAATCAGCCCCAGCATTTT
NA | TRBJ2-5 | TRBV5-1 | NA | CASSFSGVETQYF | TGCGCCAGCAGCTTCTCGGGAGTAGAGACCCAGTACTTC
NA | TRBJ2-7 | TRBV2 | TRBD2 | CASSDRGSGSYEQYF | TGTGCCAGCAGTGACAGGGGTAGCGGGAGCTACGAGCAGTACTTC
NA | TRBJ2-5 | TRBV14 | TRBD2 | CASSQDKREVVGETQYF | TGTGCCAGCAGCCAAGATAAGCGGGAGGTAGTTGGAGAGACCCAGTACTTC
NA | TRBJ2-7 | TRBV6-5 | TRBD1 | CASSPPGQGPNEQYF | TGTGCCAGCAGTCCCCCGGGACAGGGGCCCAACGAGCAGTACTTC